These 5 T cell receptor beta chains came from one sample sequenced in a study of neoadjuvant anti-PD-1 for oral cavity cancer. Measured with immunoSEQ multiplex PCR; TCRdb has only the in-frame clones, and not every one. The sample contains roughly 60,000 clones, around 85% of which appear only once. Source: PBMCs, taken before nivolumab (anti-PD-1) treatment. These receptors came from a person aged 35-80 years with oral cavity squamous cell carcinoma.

CDR3 loop: CASSQTLNSPLHF. CDR3 bases: TGTGCCAGCAGTCAAACTCTAAATTCACCCCTCCACTTT. The rearrangement links TRBV6-5 to TRBJ1-6; D is ambiguous. Germline loops: CDR1 MNHEY, CDR2 SVGAGI. V lost 5 bases and J lost 7, with 9 bases in between. The length of the CDR3 is 13 residues.

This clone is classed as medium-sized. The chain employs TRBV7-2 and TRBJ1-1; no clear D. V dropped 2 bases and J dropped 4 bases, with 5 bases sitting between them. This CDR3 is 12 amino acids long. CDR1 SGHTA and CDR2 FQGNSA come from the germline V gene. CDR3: CASSLRVTEAFF. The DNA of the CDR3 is TGTGCCAGCAGCTTAAGGGTCACTGAAGCTTTCTTT.

This CDR3 is CASTKGNQPQHF. CDR3 coding DNA: TGTGCCAGTACAAAGGGGAATCAGCCCCAGCATTTT. The gene calls are TRBV2 and TRBJ1-5; D is possibly TRBD1 (5 bases). The germline CDR1 and CDR2 sequences are SNHLY and FYNNEI. Trimming shortened V by 9 bases and J by 4 bases, and 10 bases separated the two germline ends. The CDR3 is 12 residues long.

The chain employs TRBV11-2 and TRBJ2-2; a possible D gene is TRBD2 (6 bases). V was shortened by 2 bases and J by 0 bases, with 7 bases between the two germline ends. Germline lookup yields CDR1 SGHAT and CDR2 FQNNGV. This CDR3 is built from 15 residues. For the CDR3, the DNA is TGTGCCAGCAGCTTACGGACTACGAACACCGGGGAGCTGTTTTTT. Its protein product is CASSLRTTNTGELFF.

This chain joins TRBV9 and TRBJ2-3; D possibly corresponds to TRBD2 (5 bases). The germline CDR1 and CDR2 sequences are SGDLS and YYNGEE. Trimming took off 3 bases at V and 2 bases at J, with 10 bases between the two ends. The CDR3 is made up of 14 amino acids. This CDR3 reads CASSGRFNTDTQYF. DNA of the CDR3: TGTGCCAGCAGCGGGAGGTTCAACACAGATACGCAGTATTTT.